A single sample gave rise to the 19 T cell receptor beta chains below, sequenced in a study of CD8+ T cells in alopecia areata. Sample treatment: oral pan-JAK inhibitor, 5-10 mg twice daily. cDNA serving as the sequencing template came from extracted, reverse transcribed RNA. The table came from immunoSEQ multiplex PCR; TCRdb's copy has only in-frame clones and leaves some out. This sample carries about 190,000 clones, 64% of them seen once, and the ten largest clones take 4.2%. The material was CD4+ T cells sorted from blood, obtained at week 4, from a patient treated with tofacitinib. The receptors were gathered from a human donor with alopecia areata.

This clone was seen a single time. The chain couples TRBV30 to TRBJ2-3; a possible D gene is TRBD2 (5 bases). This CDR3 has 14 amino acids. V was shortened by 0 bases and J by 8 bases, with 15 bases between the two germline ends. Germline lookup yields CDR1 GTSNPN and CDR2 SVGIG (reference sequence). This CDR3 is CAWSVTDPRGTQYF. Here the CDR3 DNA reads TGTGCCTGGAGTGTTACCGACCCCCGGGGTACGCAGTATTTT.

V usage is TRBV7-2 and J usage is TRBJ1-1; D is ambiguous. CDR3 length equals 11 residues. V was pared by 2 bases and J by 5 bases, with 3 bases between. CDR1 is SGHTA and CDR2 is FQGNSA in the germline V gene. CDR3 bases: TGTGCCAGCAGCTTAAGGACTGAAGCTTTCTTT. Protein: CASSLRTEAFF.

This rearrangement joins TRBV6-6 to TRBJ1-2; D is ambiguous. The V gene lost 6 bases and the J gene lost 4 bases, with 12 bases spanning the gap. This CDR3 has 13 residues. CDR1 MNHNY and CDR2 SVGAGI come from the germline V gene (reference sequence). This CDR3 reads CASRPTPTYGYTF. Here the CDR3 DNA reads TGTGCCAGCAGGCCGACTCCTACCTATGGCTACACCTTC.

This chain connects TRBV11-2 to TRBJ2-2; D not resolved. Germline V CDR1 and CDR2: SGHAT, FQNNGV. CDR3 length: 13 residues. V shed 5 bases and J shed 5 bases, with 9 bases lying between them. CDR3 DNA sequence: TGTGCCAGCAGCCCCCGATCGACCGGGGAGCTGTTTTTT. Encoded protein: CASSPRSTGELFF.

This chain uses TRBV30 with TRBJ1-2, with 12 bases aligning to TRBD1. The CDR3 extends over 15 amino acids. V was pared by 2 bases and J by 7 bases, with 8 bases of the junction left unmatched. The germline V gene encodes CDR1 GTSNPN and CDR2 SVGIG (reference sequence). This CDR3 reads CAWSLWDRGPGGYTF. The CDR3 DNA is TGTGCCTGGAGTCTATGGGACAGGGGGCCCGGTGGCTACACCTTC. The whole variable domain, remainder taken from reference TRBV30 and TRBJ1-2, is SQTIHQWPATLVQPVGSPLSLECTVEGTSNPNLYWYRQAAGRGLQLLFYSVGIGQISSEVPQNLSASRPQDRQFILSSKKLLLSDSGFYLCAWSLWDRGPGGYTFGSGTRLTVV.

The chain links TRBV1 to TRBJ2-1; the table's D gene call, TRBD1, was not cross checked with the DNA. TRBV1 is noted as a pseudogene. This CDR3 region has 17 residues. CDR3 amino acids: CTSSPINRGLNYNEQFF. CDR3 in DNA: TGCACCAGCAGCCCCATTAACAGGGGGCTGAACTACAATGAGCAGTTCTTC.

The V call is TRBV5-4, the J call TRBJ2-3; D is ambiguous. The CDR3 consists of 12 residues. The germline V gene encodes CDR1 SGHNT and CDR2 YYREEE (reference sequence). V was shortened by 4 bases and J by 5 bases, with 8 bases between the two germline ends. In DNA, the CDR3 is TGTGCCAGCAGCCCAATGAGAGATACGCAGTATTTT. Amino acid sequence: CASSPMRDTQYF.

The chain couples TRBV7-6 to TRBJ2-3, with TRBD1 matching over 8 bases. CDR1 and CDR2 from the germline V gene are SGHVS and FNYEAQ. The CDR3 has 14 amino acids. The junction had 4 bases not matched to a gene; V was cut back by 1 base and J by 7 bases. The CDR3 here is CASSLDDRGHTQYF. The CDR3 coding sequence is TGTGCCAGCAGCTTAGACGACAGGGGCCATACGCAGTATTTT.

J is TRBJ2-7 and V is TRBV20-1; D is undetermined. Germline V lookup: CDR1 DFQATT, CDR2 SNEGSKA (reference sequence). Deletions cut 3 bases from V and 5 bases from J, with 8 bases between. The CDR3 has 11 residues. This CDR3 is CSASPFDEQYF. DNA of the CDR3: TGCAGTGCTAGTCCTTTTGACGAGCAGTACTTC.

The rearrangement links TRBV30 to TRBJ1-2, with D unresolved. Germline CDR1 reads GTSNPN; CDR2 reads SVGIG (reference sequence). The CDR3 has 13 amino acids. V shed 7 bases and J shed 1 base, with 13 bases lying between them. The CDR3 is CASATGDNYGYTF. As DNA, the CDR3 is TGTGCCTCCGCGACCGGGGATAACTATGGCTACACCTTC. The variable domain in full, completed from reference TRBV30 and TRBJ1-2, reads SQTIHQWPATLVQPVGSPLSLECTVEGTSNPNLYWYRQAAGRGLQLLFYSVGIGQISSEVPQNLSASRPQDRQFILSSKKLLLSDSGFYLCASATGDNYGYTFGSGTRLTVV.

This clone was recorded many times. The chain couples TRBV27 to TRBJ2-1; D may be TRBD1 or TRBD2 (5 bases each). This CDR3 has 13 amino acids. Trimming took off 6 bases at V and 7 bases at J, with 13 bases between the two ends. The germline gives CDR1 MNHEY, CDR2 SMNVEV (reference sequence). The CDR3 DNA reads TGTGCCAGCAGCACGTACAGGAGGAATGAGCAGTTCTTC. Its protein is CASSTYRRNEQFF.

In DNA, the CDR3 is TGCGCCAGCAGCCAAGATATAACGGGGGCACAAGAGACCCAGTACTTC. It codes for CASSQDITGAQETQYF. V usage is TRBV4-1 and J usage is TRBJ2-5, with D possibly being TRBD1 or TRBD2 (6 bases each). Germline V CDR1 and CDR2: MGHRA, YSYEKL. With 0 bases removed from V and 2 bases from J, the gap between germline ends came to 13 bases. The length of the CDR3 is 16 residues.

This CDR3 reads CASSLVEQETQYF. In DNA, the CDR3 is TGTGCCAGCAGCTTGGTGGAGCAAGAGACCCAGTACTTC. The chain couples TRBV5-6 to TRBJ2-5; no clear D. V lost 0 bases, J lost 2 bases, and 5 bases lay in between. CDR1 and CDR2 from the germline V gene are SGHDT and YYEEEE. The CDR3 is made up of 13 amino acids. The full variable domain, in which reference TRBV5-6 and TRBJ2-5 provide the parts outside the CDR3, is DAGVTQSPTHLIKTRGQQVTLRCSPKSGHDTVSWYQQALGQGPQFIFQYYEEEERQRGNFPDRFSGHQFPNYSSELNVNALLLGDSALYLCASSLVEQETQYFGPGTRLLVL.

This clone came up a few times. The CDR3 spells CASSLGGETYEQYF. The CDR3 bases are TGTGCCAGCAGTTTAGGTGGGGAAACCTACGAGCAGTACTTC. The V gene is TRBV27, the J gene TRBJ2-7; D is ambiguous. Trimming left V 2 bases short and J 2 bases short, with 10 bases between. This CDR3 comprises 14 residues. CDR1 MNHEY and CDR2 SMNVEV come from the germline V gene (reference sequence).

The chain carries TRBV5-6 and TRBJ2-3, with 7 bases lining up with TRBD1. J was trimmed by 4 bases and V by 1 base; bases with no gene match: 6. Looked up from germline, CDR1 is SGHDT and CDR2 is YYEEEE. The CDR3 loop spans 15 amino acids. In nucleotides, the CDR3 is TGTGCCAGCAGCTTGCCGCTAGGGGGCCCAGATACGCAGTATTTT. This gives the protein CASSLPLGGPDTQYF.

At least ten counts were recorded for this clone. The chain employs TRBV28 and TRBJ2-4, with 8 nucleotides matching TRBD1. J was trimmed by 15 bases and V by 6 bases; bases with no gene match: 13. The CDR3 covers 13 residues. CDR1 MDHEN and CDR2 SYDVKM come from the germline V gene. CDR3 sequence (DNA): TGTGCCAGCAGACCACAAGGCACGGGACAGGTGTACTTC. Residues: CASRPQGTGQVYF.

The genes are TRBV29-1 and TRBJ1-2; 8 bases align to TRBD1. The CDR3 is made up of 14 amino acids. With 0 bases clipped from V and 4 bases from J, the junction kept 4 bases outside the gene matches. Per the germline V gene, CDR1 is SQVTM and CDR2 is ANQGSEA. The CDR3 coding sequence is TGCAGCGTTGAAGAGGCAGGGGGCGGCTATGGCTACACCTTC. Protein sequence: CSVEEAGGGYGYTF.

The chain couples TRBV2 to TRBJ2-6, with 11 bases identical to TRBD1. Losses at the gene ends were 10 bases for V and 1 base for J; bases not matched to a gene: 3. CDR3 size: 15 residues. Per the germline V gene, CDR1 is SNHLY and CDR2 is FYNNEI. The DNA of the CDR3 is TGTGCCACCGGACAGGGGGCGTCTGGGGCCAACGTCCTGACTTTC. Amino acid sequence: CATGQGASGANVLTF. Combining the CDR3 with reference TRBV2 and TRBJ2-6 gives the whole variable domain EPEVTQTPSHQVTQMGQEVILRCVPISNHLYFYWYRQILGQKVEFLVSFYNNEISEKSEIFDDQFSVERPDGSNFTLKIRSTKLEDSAMYFCATGQGASGANVLTFGAGSRLTVL.

The chain recombines TRBV30 with TRBJ1-2; D call uncertain. CDR3 length: 13 residues. Per germline, CDR1 GTSNPN and CDR2 SVGIG (reference sequence). Trimming took 0 bases from V and 0 from J, leaving 5 bases between them. The CDR3, as DNA: TGTGCCTGGAGTGTATCCACTAACTATGGCTACACCTTC. This translates into CAWSVSTNYGYTF.